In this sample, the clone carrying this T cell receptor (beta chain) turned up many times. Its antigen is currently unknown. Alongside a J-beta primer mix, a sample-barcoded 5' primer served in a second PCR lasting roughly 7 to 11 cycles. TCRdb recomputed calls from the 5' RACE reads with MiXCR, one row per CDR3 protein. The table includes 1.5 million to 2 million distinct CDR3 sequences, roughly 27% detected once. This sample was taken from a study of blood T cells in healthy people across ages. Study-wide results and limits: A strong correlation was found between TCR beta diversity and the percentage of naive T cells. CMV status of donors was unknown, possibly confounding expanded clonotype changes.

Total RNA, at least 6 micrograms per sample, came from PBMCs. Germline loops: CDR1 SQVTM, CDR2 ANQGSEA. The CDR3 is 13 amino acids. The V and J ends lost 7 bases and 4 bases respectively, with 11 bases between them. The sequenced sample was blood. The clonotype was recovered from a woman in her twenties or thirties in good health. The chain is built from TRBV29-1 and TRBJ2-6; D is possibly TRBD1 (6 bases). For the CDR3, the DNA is TGCAGCGCCAGGGGACCCGGGGCCAACGTCCTGACTTTC. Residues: CSARGPGANVLTF.